The 15 T cell receptor beta chains below all came from one sample that was sequenced in a study of cytomegalovirus exposure and HLA in healthy donors (dated by TCRdb to about 2017). The library was prepared using the immunoSEQ multiplex PCR assay. A mixture of 60 forward primers for TCR Vbeta segments and 13 reverse primers for TCR Jbeta segments was used in the multiplex PCR. The table comes from immuneACCESS by way of TCRdb, which keeps in-frame sequences with V and J called. Part of the clones is missing from these tables; in studies checked, under half for an unresolved V gene and the rest for unknown reasons. The sample table shows about 140,000 clones, and 79% are seen once. The ten largest make up 3% to 4% of the sample. Sequences were obtained from PBMCs. These receptors came from a female donor in good health and CMV-seronegative.

CDR3 DNA: TGTGCCAGCAACTCTAATTGGTGGAGGCGAAATCAGCCCCAGCATTTT. It yields the protein CASNSNWWRRNQPQHF. This chain joins TRBV28 and TRBJ1-5; D uncertain. This CDR3 is built from 16 residues. V shed 7 bases and J shed 4 bases, with 20 bases lying between them. Germline V gene sequence: CDR1 MDHEN, CDR2 SYDVKM.

In this sample, this clone turned up a few times. The chain has TRBV2 and TRBJ1-2; TRBD1 agrees at 9 bases. This CDR3 is built from 13 residues. The V gene's germline CDR1 is SNHLY and CDR2 FYNNEI. V lost 6 bases and J lost 4; bases outside the gene matches: 3. DNA of the CDR3: TGTGCCAGCAGCGGGACAGGGACCTATGGCTACACCTTC. It is translated as CASSGTGTYGYTF.

The chain combines TRBV11-1 with TRBJ2-2; 7 bases agree with TRBD2. With V trimmed by 0 bases and J by 3 bases, 7 bases remained unmatched. CDR1 SGHAT and CDR2 FQDESV come from the germline V gene (reference sequence). This CDR3 spans 17 amino acids. CDR3 nucleotides: TGTGCCAGCAGCTTAGCGTGGGCGGGGGATTACACCGGGGAGCTGTTTTTT. Encoded protein: CASSLAWAGDYTGELFF.

The gene calls are TRBV27 and TRBJ1-2; TRBD1 matches at 7 bases. The germline gives CDR1 MNHEY, CDR2 SMNVEV (reference sequence). The V segment lost 5 bases and the J segment 2 bases; nucleotides outside the gene matches: 2. The CDR3 extends over 13 amino acids. The CDR3 DNA reads as TGTGCCAGCAGTCTACAGGGGAACTATGGCTACACCTTC. It is translated as CASSLQGNYGYTF.

This clone appeared a few times. The chain employs TRBV4-3 and TRBJ1-6; D is uncertain. Looked up from germline, CDR1 is LGHNA and CDR2 is YSLEER. CDR3 length: 16 amino acids. Trimming left V 0 bases short and J 10 bases short, with 16 bases between. The CDR3 DNA reads TGCGCCAGCAGCCAAGACGATAATTCGGGAATCTCACCCCTCCACTTT. Translation gives CASSQDDNSGISPLHF.

This chain connects TRBV27 to TRBJ1-4; perhaps TRBD1 as D (5 bases). The CDR3 spans 13 residues. Germline loops: CDR1 MNHEY, CDR2 SMNVEV (reference sequence). Trimming cost V 3 bases and J 8 bases, with 10 bases left between them. The chain's CDR3 is CASSFQGYEKLFF. CDR3 bases: TGTGCCAGCAGTTTCCAGGGATACGAAAAACTGTTTTTT. The full variable domain, completed using reference TRBV27 and TRBJ1-4, is EAQVTQNPRYLITVTGKKLTVTCSQNMNHEYMSWYRQDPGLGLRQIYYSMNVEVTDKGDVPEGYKVSRKEKRNFPLILESPSPNQTSLYFCASSFQGYEKLFFGSGTQLSVL.

This clone was detected once. The chain is built from TRBV2 and TRBJ1-5, with 8 bases identical to TRBD1. The CDR3 has 16 amino acids. Germline V gene lookup returns CDR1 SNHLY and CDR2 FYNNEI. Trimming removed 7 bases from V and 5 bases from J; junction bases left unmatched: 13. The CDR3 sequence is CASKPTPQGADQPQHF. CDR3 nucleotides: TGTGCCAGCAAACCGACTCCTCAGGGGGCTGATCAGCCCCAGCATTTT.

The CDR3 coding sequence is TGTGCCAGTGGGGGGACAGGGCATTCACCCCTCCACTTT. As protein: CASGGTGHSPLHF. The chain recombines TRBV28 with TRBJ1-6; TRBD1 matches at 9 bases. Germline V lookup: CDR1 MDHEN, CDR2 SYDVKM. Trimming removed 9 bases from V and 8 bases from J; junction bases left unmatched: 5. The CDR3 extends over 13 amino acids.

V is TRBV27 and J is TRBJ2-7; D is perhaps TRBD1 (5 bases). The V end lost 8 bases, the J end lost 3 bases, and 17 bases lay between the germline ends. CDR1 is MNHEY and CDR2 is SMNVEV in the germline V gene (reference sequence). The length of the CDR3 is 14 residues. The CDR3 region is CASSTGTKIYEQYF. DNA for the CDR3: TGTGCCAGCTCAACAGGAACTAAAATCTACGAGCAGTACTTC.

The gene calls are TRBV5-1 and TRBJ2-1; the D gene is possibly TRBD1 (5 bases). The CDR3 has 13 amino acids. Per the germline V gene, CDR1 is SGHRS and CDR2 is YFSETQ. Trimming took 1 base from V and 7 from J, leaving 9 bases between them. The CDR3 sequence: CASSLPQGNEQFF. The CDR3 bases are TGCGCCAGCAGCTTGCCCCAGGGTAATGAGCAGTTCTTC.

The rearrangement links TRBV7-2 to TRBJ2-3; D not certain. This CDR3 region has 15 residues. V was clipped by 4 bases and J by 2 bases, with 13 bases between them. CDR1 is SGHTA, CDR2 FQGNSA, per germline. The CDR3 DNA sequence: TGTGCCAGCAGCTGGGTAAAGCGCACCACAGATACGCAGTATTTT. Protein sequence: CASSWVKRTTDTQYF.

CDR3 sequence reads: CATSRAAASGNTIYF. Written as DNA, the CDR3 is TGTGCCACCAGCAGAGCGGCGGCCTCTGGAAACACCATATATTTT. The chain recombines TRBV15 with TRBJ1-3; D is ambiguous. The CDR3 contains 15 residues. Per germline, CDR1 LNHNV and CDR2 YYDKDF (reference sequence). Trimming stripped 1 base from V and 0 bases from J, with 7 bases between.

The sample holds a few counts of this clone. CDR3 loop: CASSYPMEEKLFF. The CDR3 DNA reads as TGTGCCAGCAGTTACCCTATGGAGGAAAAACTGTTTTTT. The rearrangement links TRBV2 to TRBJ1-4; the D is unclear. CDR1 and CDR2 (germline): SNHLY, FYNNEI. The CDR3 is 13 residues long. Trimming pared 5 bases from V and 8 bases from J, leaving 12 bases between.

The gene calls are TRBV19 and TRBJ1-2; D is unresolved. This CDR3 is built from 14 residues. Germline assignment: CDR1 LNHDA and CDR2 SQIVND (reference sequence). The germline V and J ends were trimmed by 1 base and 4 bases, with 10 bases remaining between them. CDR3 bases: TGTGCCAGTAGTATAGGGGCAGCAGGCTATGGCTACACCTTC. It encodes CASSIGAAGYGYTF.

CDR3 sequence reads: CASSQGTNEQYF. The CDR3, as DNA: TGTGCCAGCAGTCAGGGGACCAACGAGCAGTACTTC. V is TRBV9 and J is TRBJ2-7, with D maybe TRBD1 (6 bases). V gave up 5 bases and J gave up 5 bases, with 11 bases separating them. Germline V gene lookup returns CDR1 SGDLS and CDR2 YYNGEE. The CDR3 loop spans 12 amino acids.